A single sample gave rise to the 27 T cell receptor beta chains below, sequenced in a study of beta chain features in type 1 diabetes. cDNA synthesis used the whole RNA isolate, giving expressed TCRB sequences. Data came from immunoSEQ multiplex PCR; TCRdb stores just in-frame clones and leaves some out. This repertoire shows 600,000 to 650,000 clones, 15% found once; its top ten account for roughly 0.098%. The sequenced material came from naive CD4+ T cells from blood. These receptors were collected from a man younger than 30 in good health.

V is TRBV29-1 and J is TRBJ1-5; D unresolved. Germline CDR1 is SQVTM and CDR2 is ANQGSEA. Trimming stripped 7 bases from V and 6 bases from J, with 16 bases between. CDR3 size: 13 residues. The CDR3 bases are TGCAGCGGGGCGGCGTACGGGAGTCAGCCCCAGCATTTT. Protein: CSGAAYGSQPQHF.

The gene calls are TRBV1 and TRBJ2-7. TRBV1 is reported as a pseudogene. The CDR3 runs to 13 residues. Written as DNA, the CDR3 is TGCACCAGCAGCCAAGATAATTGCTTCGAGCAGTACTTC. Translation: CTSSQDNCFEQYF.

This chain uses TRBV10-3 with TRBJ2-1, with a weak D call TRBD2 (6 bases). Germline V gives CDR1 ENHRY, CDR2 SYGVKD. CDR3 length: 15 amino acids. Trimming removed 0 bases from V and 7 bases from J, with 13 bases in between. CDR3 residues: CAISESKASENEQFF. The CDR3 bases are TGTGCCATCAGTGAGTCGAAAGCTAGCGAAAATGAGCAGTTCTTC.

In DNA, the CDR3 is TGTGCCAGCAGCGTATACGAGGCTGAAGCTTTCTTT. Translated: CASSVYEAEAFF. The chain is built from TRBV9 and TRBJ1-1; D ambiguous. The germline V gene encodes CDR1 SGDLS and CDR2 YYNGEE. This CDR3 is 12 amino acids long. The V gene lost 1 base and the J gene lost 6 bases, with 7 bases spanning the gap.

This clone was counted between two and nine times. A much bigger clone sits one base away, suggesting this may be a read error. The sample holds other DNA sequences that translate to the same CDR3. The gene calls are TRBV28 and TRBJ2-5; D is undetermined. Trimming removed 2 bases at V and 3 bases at J, with 1 base between. The CDR3 is 11 amino acids. Per the germline V gene, CDR1 is MDHEN and CDR2 is SYDVKM. The CDR3: CASSLEETQYF. DNA for the CDR3: TGTGCCAGCAGTTTAGAAGAGACCCAGTACTTC.

The genes are TRBV19 and TRBJ1-2; 10 positions match TRBD1. The V and J ends lost 9 bases and 7 bases, in that order; junction bases with no gene match: 11. Germline V lookup: CDR1 LNHDA, CDR2 SQIVND (reference sequence). The CDR3 has 14 residues. As DNA, the CDR3 is TGTGCCAGCAAGACAGGGGGCGAAGGAGGTGGCTACACCTTC. This codes for CASKTGGEGGGYTF.

This clone was detected a few times. CDR3 nucleotide sequence: TGTGCCAGTAGTAAAATCCGGGACGGGTACGAGCAGTACTTC. Amino acid sequence: CASSKIRDGYEQYF. The J gene is TRBJ2-7, the V gene TRBV19; perhaps D is TRBD1 or TRBD2 (5 bases each). CDR3 length equals 14 residues. V lost 4 bases to trimming and J lost 4 bases, with 14 bases between them. Germline V gene lookup returns CDR1 LNHDA and CDR2 SQIVND (reference sequence).

This clone has just a few counts. This sequence joins TRBV27 and TRBJ1-5; 10 nucleotides align to TRBD1. The CDR3 loop spans 15 amino acids. Germline-derived CDR1 and CDR2 are MNHEY and SMNVEV (reference sequence). Trimming removed 3 bases from V and 4 bases from J; junction bases left unmatched: 3. The DNA of the CDR3 is TGTGCCAGCAGTTTCCGGACAGGGGGGAATCAGCCCCAGCATTTT. This codes for CASSFRTGGNQPQHF.

This clone was seen a handful of times. The V gene is TRBV4-3, the J gene TRBJ1-2, with D perhaps matching TRBD1 (5 bases). The CDR3 runs 15 residues. Germline V gene data show CDR1 as LGHNA and CDR2 as YSLEER. Trimming took 1 base from V and 5 from J, leaving 14 bases between them. The CDR3 sequence is CASSQGIPGRYGYTF. CDR3 in DNA: TGCGCCAGCAGCCAAGGAATCCCGGGGCGTTATGGCTACACCTTC.

This rearrangement joins TRBV21-1 to TRBJ1-4. TRBV21-1 is given as a pseudogene. The CDR3 is 14 amino acids. The CDR3 sequence: CASPISATNEKLFF. The CDR3 DNA is TGTGCCAGCCCTATATCTGCAACTAATGAAAAACTGTTTTTT.

This clone was seen a handful of times. V usage is TRBV28 and J usage is TRBJ1-4, with D possibly matching TRBD1 (6 bases). CDR3 length: 14 residues. Germline values: CDR1 MDHEN, CDR2 SYDVKM. The germline V and J ends were trimmed by 3 bases and 7 bases, with 12 bases remaining between them. The CDR3 DNA is TGTGCCAGCAGTTTGGTACAGGGTGGTGAAAAACTGTTTTTT. Translated: CASSLVQGGEKLFF.

This clone was detected only a few times. J is TRBJ2-3 and V is TRBV18, with TRBD2 identical over 7 bases. The CDR3 length is 15 residues. V lost 6 bases to trimming and J lost 2 bases; unmatched junction nucleotides: 8. CDR1 and CDR2 (germline): KGHSH, LQKENI. CDR3 residues: CASSAIGTTTDTQYF. The CDR3 nucleotides read TGTGCCAGCTCCGCCATCGGGACTACCACAGATACGCAGTATTTT.

This clone has only a few counts. The chain employs TRBV9 and TRBJ1-4, with a tentative D call TRBD1 (6 bases). The CDR3 consists of 16 residues. Germline V lookup: CDR1 SGDLS, CDR2 YYNGEE. V was trimmed by 3 bases and J by 8 bases, leaving 20 bases between them. The CDR3 DNA reads as TGTGCCAGCAGCGCCGGACCGGGACAAGTACAGGAAAAACTGTTTTTT. Encoded protein: CASSAGPGQVQEKLFF.

J is TRBJ2-3 and V is TRBV12-5, with 7 bases fitting TRBD1. The CDR3 runs 14 residues. The V gene end was trimmed by 2 bases and the J gene end by 1 base; junction bases not matched to a gene: 0. The germline V gene has CDR1 LGHNT and CDR2 FRNRAP. The CDR3 DNA is TGTGCTAGTGGTTTGACAGGGGGCACAGATACGCAGTATTTT. Its translation: CASGLTGGTDTQYF.

This clone was seen a few times. The gene calls are TRBV9 and TRBJ1-2; D gene unclear. The length of the CDR3 is 14 residues. Trimming removed 0 bases at V and 3 bases at J, with 9 bases between. Germline loops: CDR1 SGDLS, CDR2 YYNGEE. CDR3 amino acids: CASSVAGLDYGYTF. CDR3 sequence (DNA): TGTGCCAGCAGCGTAGCTGGTTTGGACTATGGCTACACCTTC. The full variable domain, its missing parts supplied by reference TRBV9 and TRBJ1-2, is DSGVTQTPKHLITATGQRVTLRCSPRSGDLSVYWYQQSLDQGLQFLIQYYNGEERAKGNILERFSAQQFPDLHSELNLSSLELGDSALYFCASSVAGLDYGYTFGSGTRLTVV.

This clone was detected only a few times. The V and J genes are TRBV6-6 and TRBJ2-2; D unresolved. The CDR3 is 14 amino acids. Trimming stripped 5 bases from V and 2 bases from J, with 9 bases between. Germline V gene data show CDR1 as MNHNY and CDR2 as SVGAGI (reference sequence). CDR3 in DNA: TGTGCCAGCAGTACGAGCTCAAACACCGGGGAGCTGTTTTTT. It translates to CASSTSSNTGELFF.

The chain has TRBV29-1 and TRBJ2-5, with TRBD1 identical over 7 bases. The CDR3 contains 11 residues. Trimming at V came to 5 bases and at J to 11 bases, leaving 8 bases not matched to a gene. Germline V gives CDR1 SQVTM, CDR2 ANQGSEA. The chain's CDR3 is CSVRGGREQYF. CDR3 nucleotides: TGCAGCGTTAGAGGGGGCCGAGAGCAGTACTTC.

The chain links TRBV29-1 to TRBJ2-1, with D perhaps TRBD1 (6 bases). The CDR3 spans 13 residues. The germline CDR1 and CDR2 sequences are SQVTM and ANQGSEA. V shed 3 bases and J shed 4 bases, with 10 bases lying between them. The CDR3 DNA sequence: TGCAGCGTTGAGAGGGACATTTACAATGAGCAGTTCTTC. Translation: CSVERDIYNEQFF.

Details on this clone: Additional DNA sequences in this sample encode the identical CDR3. The rearrangement uses TRBV27 and TRBJ2-3; no definite D call. CDR3 size: 13 residues. Trimming cost V 2 bases and J 5 bases, with 8 bases left between them. Germline CDR1 reads MNHEY; CDR2 reads SMNVEV (reference sequence). DNA for the CDR3: TGTGCCAGCAGTTTACGGCCCGGAGATACGCAGTATTTT. Residues: CASSLRPGDTQYF.

On this clone: Other nucleotide sequences in the sample specify the same CDR3. The chain couples TRBV28 to TRBJ2-7, with a tentative D call TRBD1 (6 bases). CDR1 is MDHEN and CDR2 is SYDVKM in the germline V gene. The V end lost 5 bases, the J end lost 0 bases, and 11 bases lay between the germline ends. This CDR3 region has 14 residues. CDR3 nucleotide sequence: TGTGCCAGCAGTCCGACAGGTTCCTCCTACGAGCAGTACTTC. Translating it yields CASSPTGSSYEQYF.

This chain connects TRBV9 to TRBJ2-1, with D possibly called TRBD1 or TRBD2 (5 bases each). The CDR3 totals 12 residues. V was shortened by 0 bases and J by 13 bases, with 11 bases between the two germline ends. Germline CDR1 SGDLS, CDR2 YYNGEE. The CDR3 loop reads CASSVGEGRQFF. The CDR3 region has the DNA TGTGCCAGCAGCGTAGGAGAGGGACGCCAGTTCTTC.

This clone came up a few times. The chain couples TRBV19 to TRBJ2-1, with TRBD1 matching over 9 bases. There are 17 residues in the CDR3. Germline V gives CDR1 LNHDA, CDR2 SQIVND (reference sequence). V lost 5 bases and J lost 0; bases outside the gene matches: 8. The CDR3 spells CASSRGQGGSSYNEQFF. The DNA of the CDR3 is TGTGCCAGTAGTCGGGGACAGGGTGGGAGCTCCTACAATGAGCAGTTCTTC.

This clone was picked up a small number of times. V and J are TRBV7-2 and TRBJ1-2; TRBD1 matches at 9 bases. Per germline, CDR1 SGHTA and CDR2 FQGNSA. This CDR3 has 15 residues. The ends lost 5 bases at V and 4 bases at J; junction bases unmatched: 8. The CDR3 region is CASSIRTGESYGYTF. CDR3 nucleotide sequence: TGTGCCAGCAGCATCAGGACAGGGGAGAGCTATGGCTACACCTTC.

The chain carries TRBV7-2 and TRBJ1-2; TRBD1 aligns across 8 bases. This CDR3 has 15 residues. CDR1 and CDR2 (germline): SGHTA, FQGNSA. Unmatched junction bases numbered 8, after V lost 7 bases and J lost 1 base. The CDR3 DNA sequence: TGTGCCAGCATCCCGGACAGGGCTAATAACTATGGCTACACCTTC. This codes for CASIPDRANNYGYTF.

The V call is TRBV15, the J call TRBJ2-3, with 9 bases matching TRBD2. This CDR3 is built from 16 residues. The germline V gene encodes CDR1 LNHNV and CDR2 YYDKDF (reference sequence). The trim removed 0 bases at V and 0 bases at J, leaving 1 base unmatched. The CDR3 spells CATSRELAGSTDTQYF. CDR3 bases: TGTGCCACCAGCAGAGAACTAGCGGGTAGCACAGATACGCAGTATTTT. Full variable domain (rest looked up from reference TRBV15 and TRBJ2-3): DAMVIQNPRYQVTQFGKPVTLSCSQTLNHNVMYWYQQKSSQAPKLLFHYYDKDFNNEADTPDNFQSRRPNTSFCFLDIRSPGLGDTAMYLCATSRELAGSTDTQYFGPGTRLTVL.

This sequence joins TRBV5-1 and TRBJ2-7; 8 positions match TRBD1. Trimming at V came to 4 bases and at J to 2 bases, leaving 8 bases not matched to a gene. Germline loops: CDR1 SGHRS, CDR2 YFSETQ. The CDR3 loop spans 15 amino acids. Here the CDR3 DNA reads TGCGCCAGCAGCACCACAGGGGGGACTCCCTACGAGCAGTACTTC. This encodes CASSTTGGTPYEQYF.

V usage is TRBV27 and J usage is TRBJ1-1, with D hard to call. CDR3 length equals 14 residues. The V end lost 2 bases, the J end lost 0 bases, and 7 bases lay between the germline ends. CDR1 is MNHEY, CDR2 SMNVEV, per germline (reference sequence). The CDR3 coding sequence is TGTGCCAGCAGTTTAGAGGGAATGAACACTGAAGCTTTCTTT. Translating it yields CASSLEGMNTEAFF.